This T cell receptor (beta chain) was sequenced in a study of patients and donors after allogeneic stem cell transplantation. In TCRdb, the RT-PCR reads were re-called with MiXCR into one record per CDR3 protein. The data contain about 76,000 distinct CDR3 sequences, more than 20% of them singletons. Germline loops: CDR1 SGHRS, CDR2 YFSETQ. The CDR3 contains 16 residues. Between the trimmed V and J ends, which lost 0 bases and 2 bases, there was a span of 14 bases. This receptor was obtained from a human donor who was either an allogeneic HSCT recipient or a stem cell or donor lymphocyte infusion donor (not recorded which). It is not recorded whose cells these are; they may come from a transplant donor. The V and J genes are TRBV5-1 and TRBJ2-5, with D hard to call. Sequencing was performed on blood, either unsorted or a sorted T cell fraction (not recorded which). CDR3 residues: CASSLAQLSRQETQYF. The CDR3 nucleotides are TGCGCCAGCAGCTTGGCCCAGTTGAGCCGGCAAGAGACCCAGTACTTC.